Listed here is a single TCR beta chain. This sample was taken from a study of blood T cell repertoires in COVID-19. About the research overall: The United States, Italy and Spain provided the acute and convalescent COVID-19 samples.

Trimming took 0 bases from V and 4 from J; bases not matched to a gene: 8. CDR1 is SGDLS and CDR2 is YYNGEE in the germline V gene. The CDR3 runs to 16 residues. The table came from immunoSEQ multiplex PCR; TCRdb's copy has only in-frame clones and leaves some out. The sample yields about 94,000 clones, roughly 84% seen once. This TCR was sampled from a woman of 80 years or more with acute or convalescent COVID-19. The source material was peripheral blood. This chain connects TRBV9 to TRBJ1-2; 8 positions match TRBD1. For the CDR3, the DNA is TGTGCCAGCAGCGTAGCCCCAGGGGGCGGGAGCTATGGCTACACCTTC. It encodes CASSVAPGGGSYGYTF. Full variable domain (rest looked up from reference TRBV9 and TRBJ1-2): DSGVTQTPKHLITATGQRVTLRCSPRSGDLSVYWYQQSLDQGLQFLIQYYNGEERAKGNILERFSAQQFPDLHSELNLSSLELGDSALYFCASSVAPGGGSYGYTFGSGTRLTVV.